A single sample gave rise to the 22 T cell receptor beta chains below, sequenced in a study of T cells after yellow fever vaccination. Each CDR3 protein gets one entry after TCRdb re-called the 5' RACE reads with MiXCR. This sample yields under 55,000 distinct CDR3 sequences, of which 6% to 8.5% are seen a single time; about 24% belongs to the top ten. The material sequenced was CD8+ T cells not binding an NS4B(214-222) dextramer, sorted from PBMCs, taken about 41 days after the first yellow fever vaccination. These receptors all come from a man aged 18 to 29 who received the YFV17D yellow fever vaccine.

There are many counts of this clonotype. The chain links TRBV4-3 to TRBJ2-2; 12 positions agree with TRBD2. V was pared by 0 bases and J by 3 bases, with 8 bases of the junction left unmatched. The CDR3 consists of 19 residues. Germline CDR1 LGHNA, CDR2 YSLEER. This CDR3 is CASSQDVASGGEYTGELFF. CDR3 DNA sequence: TGCGCCAGCAGCCAAGATGTGGCTAGCGGGGGGGAATACACCGGGGAGCTGTTTTTT.

Worth noting for this clonotype: One junction end does not reproduce the germline sequence, and a read error may be involved. This chain links TRBV11-2 with TRBJ1-1; D is uncertain. Per germline, CDR1 SGHAT and CDR2 FQNNGV. This CDR3 spans 13 amino acids. The DNA of the CDR3 is TGTGCCAGCAGCTTAATGCCCGACACGGAAGCTTTCTTT. Translating it yields CASSLMPDTEAFF.

The rearrangement joins TRBV27 to TRBJ2-2, with D unresolved. The germline V gene has CDR1 MNHEY and CDR2 SMNVEV (reference sequence). The CDR3 consists of 13 residues. The V gene lost 3 bases and the J gene lost 7 bases, with 9 bases spanning the gap. CDR3 coding DNA: TGTGCCAGCAGTTTTGGAAACGGCGGGGAGCTGTTTTTT. This translates into CASSFGNGGELFF.

This clonotype was counted a few times. The rearrangement links TRBV5-1 to TRBJ2-7, with 8 bases fitting TRBD1. The germline V gene encodes CDR1 SGHRS and CDR2 YFSETQ. J gave up 4 bases and V 5 bases, and 11 bases lay outside the gene matches. The CDR3 is 15 amino acids. Here the CDR3 reads CASRQIGTGLYEQYF. The CDR3 DNA sequence: TGCGCCAGCAGACAAATCGGGACAGGATTATACGAGCAGTACTTC. The full variable domain, rest sourced from reference TRBV5-1 and TRBJ2-7, is KAGVTQTPRYLIKTRGQQVTLSCSPISGHRSVSWYQQTPGQGLQFLFEYFSETQRNKGNFPGRFSGRQFSNSRSEMNVSTLELGDSALYLCASRQIGTGLYEQYFGPGTRLTVT.

This clonotype has at least ten counts. This chain connects TRBV10-3 to TRBJ2-3, with D possibly matching TRBD1 (5 bases). Germline V lookup: CDR1 ENHRY, CDR2 SYGVKD. V lost 6 bases and J 4 bases, leaving 11 bases between the germline ends. The CDR3 has 13 residues. The CDR3 DNA reads TGTGCCATCAGGGCAGGGAAGGCAGATACGCAGTATTTT. Its protein product is CAIRAGKADTQYF.

There are many counts of this clonotype. CDR3 nucleotide sequence: TGTGCCAGCAGCTTTAGAGAGACCCAGTACTTC. It is translated as CASSFRETQYF. The genes are TRBV7-9 and TRBJ2-5; D unresolved. Germline V gene sequence: CDR1 SEHNR, CDR2 FQNEAQ (reference sequence). The CDR3 is made up of 11 amino acids. V was pared by 3 bases and J by 4 bases, with 3 bases between.

The chain combines TRBV11-1 with TRBJ2-7; D is uncertain. This CDR3 region has 13 residues. The ends were cut back, 2 bases at V and 6 bases at J, with 11 bases in the middle. CDR1 and CDR2 from the germline V gene are SGHAT and FQDESV (reference sequence). DNA of the CDR3: TGTGCCAGCAGCTTAAGTAGATTCGGCGAGCAGTACTTC. This sequence encodes CASSLSRFGEQYF.

As to this clonotype: A read error may explain this, as a much larger clone is one base away. The rearrangement uses TRBV20-1 and TRBJ2-1; D may be TRBD1 (5 bases). CDR3 length: 13 residues. Germline values: CDR1 DFQATT, CDR2 SNEGSKA (reference sequence). The CDR3 DNA reads as TGCAGTGCTAAGATGGCCCCGGTGGGGCGCGCGATCTTC. Protein product: CSAKMAPVGRAIF.

A remark on this clonotype: A read error may produce the germline difference seen at one junction end. The chain employs TRBV4-2 and TRBJ2-3; 8 bases are a match to TRBD2. Germline V CDR1 and CDR2: LGHNA, YNFKEQ. The CDR3 totals 16 residues. The CDR3 here is CAISRGSERGTDTQYF. The CDR3 nucleotides are TGTGCCATCAGCCGGGGATCTGAGCGGGGGACAGATACGCAGTATTTT.

This clonotype was recorded at least ten times. The chain combines TRBV7-2 with TRBJ2-5; 7 positions agree with TRBD2. CDR3 size: 16 residues. J gave up 0 bases and V 1 base, and 5 bases lay outside the gene matches. Germline V gene data show CDR1 as SGHTA and CDR2 as FQGNSA. In DNA, the CDR3 is TGTGCCAGCAGCTTAGATTGGCGGGAGAACCAAGAGACCCAGTACTTC. Translation: CASSLDWRENQETQYF.

This clonotype was recorded a few times. The chain uses TRBV20-1 and TRBJ1-2; D is undetermined. The V gene's germline CDR1 is DFQATT and CDR2 SNEGSKA (reference sequence). This CDR3 region has 13 residues. V shed 1 base and J shed 0 bases, with 6 bases lying between them. DNA of the CDR3: TGCAGTGCTAGAGCTAGGGCTAACTATGGCTACACCTTC. Encoded protein: CSARARANYGYTF.

This clonotype was observed at least ten times. This chain links TRBV14 with TRBJ2-1; the match to TRBD1 covers 10 bases. Germline assignment: CDR1 SGHDN and CDR2 FVKESK. J was trimmed by 7 bases and V by 4 bases; bases with no gene match: 1. The CDR3 is made up of 13 amino acids. The CDR3 coding sequence is TGTGCCAGCAGCCCGGGACAGGGGAATGAGCAGTTCTTC. It encodes CASSPGQGNEQFF.

V usage is TRBV6-2 or TRBV6-3 and J usage is TRBJ1-1; no definite D call. This CDR3 comprises 13 residues. CDR1 and CDR2 from the germline V gene are MNHEY and SVGEGT. Trimming took 3 bases from V and 1 from J, leaving 6 bases between them. The CDR3: CASSYNGNTEAFF. CDR3 DNA: TGTGCCAGCAGTTATAACGGGAACACTGAAGCTTTCTTT.

This clonotype was counted ten times or more. This rearrangement joins TRBV6-5 to TRBJ2-3, with D perhaps matching TRBD1 or TRBD2 (5 bases each). The germline V and J ends were trimmed by 3 bases and 10 bases, with 23 bases remaining between them. This CDR3 has 16 residues. Germline V gene data show CDR1 as MNHEY and CDR2 as SVGAGI. The CDR3: CASSYARGIRAGAQYF. For the CDR3, the DNA is TGTGCCAGCAGTTATGCGAGGGGAATTCGGGCTGGGGCGCAGTATTTT.

The gene calls are TRBV4-3 and TRBJ2-2, with TRBD1 as a possible D gene (6 bases). V was clipped by 4 bases and J by 3 bases, with 15 bases between them. This CDR3 is 16 amino acids long. Looked up from germline, CDR1 is LGHNA and CDR2 is YSLEER. CDR3 region: CASSRKGPGDTGELFF. Written as DNA, the CDR3 is TGCGCCAGCAGCCGAAAGGGGCCAGGGGACACCGGGGAGCTGTTTTTT.

The CDR3 region is CASSADRVTYNYGYTF. The CDR3 DNA reads as TGTGCCAGCAGCGCCGACAGGGTTACATATAACTATGGCTACACCTTC. The rearrangement links TRBV7-9 to TRBJ1-2; 7 bases line up with TRBD1. Unmatched junction bases numbered 10, after V lost 5 bases and J lost 1 base. The CDR3 runs to 16 residues. CDR1 SEHNR and CDR2 FQNEAQ come from the germline V gene (reference sequence). Combining the CDR3 with reference TRBV7-9 and TRBJ1-2 gives the whole variable domain DTGVSQNPRHKITKRGQNVTFRCDPISEHNRLYWYRQTLGQGPEFLTYFQNEAQLEKSRLLSDRFSAERPKGSFSTLEIQRTEQGDSAMYLCASSADRVTYNYGYTFGSGTRLTVV.

In its sample, this clonotype was seen many times. V usage is TRBV7-9 and J usage is TRBJ2-3, with 8 bases lining up with TRBD1. After removal of 7 bases from V and 5 bases from J, the junction contained 8 bases not matched to a gene. Germline lookup yields CDR1 SEHNR and CDR2 FQNEAQ (reference sequence). The CDR3 loop spans 14 amino acids. In nucleotides, the CDR3 is TGTGCCAGCATCCCGACAGGGGAAGAAGATACGCAGTATTTT. Its protein product is CASIPTGEEDTQYF. The whole variable domain, filled in from reference TRBV7-9 and TRBJ2-3, reads DTGVSQNPRHKITKRGQNVTFRCDPISEHNRLYWYRQTLGQGPEFLTYFQNEAQLEKSRLLSDRFSAERPKGSFSTLEIQRTEQGDSAMYLCASIPTGEEDTQYFGPGTRLTVL.

The genes are TRBV4-3 and TRBJ2-1; possible D gene TRBD2, 5 bases. V gave up 0 bases and J gave up 9 bases, with 15 bases separating them. Per germline, CDR1 LGHNA and CDR2 YSLEER. This CDR3 is built from 15 residues. CDR3 protein: CASSQDWRRIGEQFF. CDR3 DNA: TGCGCCAGCAGCCAAGATTGGAGGAGGATCGGTGAGCAGTTCTTC.

The V gene is TRBV4-2, the J gene TRBJ2-5; TRBD2 matches at 10 bases. Germline CDR1 reads LGHNA; CDR2 reads YNFKEQ. With 0 bases clipped from V and 2 bases from J, the junction kept 6 bases outside the gene matches. The CDR3 runs 17 residues. The CDR3 reads CASSQEGSGGSQETQYF. The CDR3 bases are TGTGCCAGCAGCCAAGAGGGTAGCGGGGGGTCACAAGAGACCCAGTACTTC.

V is TRBV15 and J is TRBJ2-5; D is undetermined. CDR1 and CDR2 (germline): LNHNV, YYDKDF (reference sequence). This CDR3 spans 15 amino acids. Trimming stripped 1 base from V and 0 bases from J, with 9 bases between. The CDR3: CATSRGQQYQETQYF. The CDR3, as DNA: TGTGCCACCAGCAGAGGTCAACAGTACCAAGAGACCCAGTACTTC.

This clonotype turned up a few times. The rearrangement links TRBV3-1 to TRBJ2-5, with 7 bases aligning to TRBD1. This CDR3 is built from 15 residues. J was trimmed by 1 base and V by 0 bases; bases with no gene match: 2. The germline V gene has CDR1 LGHDT and CDR2 YNNKEL (reference sequence). The CDR3 region is CASSQEAGGQETQYF. CDR3 nucleotides: TGTGCCAGCAGCCAAGAGGCAGGGGGCCAAGAGACCCAGTACTTC.

By frequency in the sample, this clonotype is medium-sized. This chain joins TRBV4-1 and TRBJ1-2; D unresolved. CDR1 MGHRA and CDR2 YSYEKL come from the germline V gene. V was clipped by 3 bases and J by 5 bases, with 19 bases between them. The CDR3 covers 16 residues. The CDR3 loop is CASSQSSLDGLYGYTF. DNA for the CDR3: TGCGCCAGCAGCCAGAGCTCGTTGGACGGATTATATGGCTACACCTTC.